The rows below give T cell receptor beta chains drawn from one sample of a study of blood T cell repertoires in COVID-19. TCRdb's table, derived via immunoSEQ multiplex PCR, lists solely in-frame clones and lacks some. The sample shows tens of thousands of clones, 90% of them seen only once. The material sequenced was peripheral blood. The receptors derive from a man in his sixties or seventies with acute or convalescent COVID-19. The CDR3 runs from the conserved cysteine through the conserved F or W. D genes are given only for firm matches. Expanded clones get a size class; other rows say once, few or many, or leave the size out.

TRBJ2-3	TRBD2	.	TRBV5-1	14	CASSLVAGKDTQYF	TGCGCCAGCAGCTTGGTAGCGGGAAAGGATACGCAGTATTTT
TRBJ1-1	.	.	TRBV7-2	16	CASSPSRVAGNTEAFF	TGTGCCAGCAGCCCGAGTAGGGTGGCGGGGAACACTGAAGCTTTCTTT
TRBJ2-2	TRBD2	few	TRBV5-4	15	CASSLSGKNTGELFF	TGTGCCAGCAGCTTGAGCGGGAAGAACACCGGGGAGCTGTTTTTT
TRBJ2-2	.	.	TRBV7-2	14	CASSLRGFAGELFF	TGTGCCAGCAGCTTACGAGGGTTTGCCGGGGAGCTGTTTTTT
TRBJ1-1	TRBD1	.	TRBV6-5	16	CASSLGQPILGTEAFF	TGTGCCAGCAGTTTGGGACAGCCCATCTTAGGGACTGAAGCTTTCTTT
TRBJ1-1	TRBD1	.	TRBV5-1	15	CASSLTGAVNTEAFF	TGCGCCAGCAGCTTAACAGGGGCGGTGAACACTGAAGCTTTCTTT
TRBJ2-7	TRBD2	.	TRBV19	13	CASQLAGTYEQYF	TGTGCCAGCCAACTAGCGGGGACCTACGAGCAGTACTTC
TRBJ2-5	.	.	TRBV12-3/TRBV12-4	13	CASSLASQETQYF	TGTGCCAGCAGTTTAGCCAGCCAAGAGACCCAGTACTTC
TRBJ2-5	.	.	TRBV29-1	13	CSVRDQRGETQYF	TGCAGCGTGCGGGACCAACGAGGAGAGACCCAGTACTTC
TRBJ2-7	.	.	TRBV5-1	15	CASSSIAADSYEQYF	TGCGCCAGCAGCTCTATAGCGGCTGACTCCTACGAGCAGTACTTC
TRBJ2-1	TRBD2	.	TRBV15	17	CATSRERLAGNYNEQFF	TGTGCCACCAGCAGAGAAAGGCTAGCGGGAAATTACAATGAGCAGTTCTTC
TRBJ1-1	.	.	TRBV19	13	CASSQWGQTEAFF	TGTGCCAGTAGCCAATGGGGCCAAACTGAAGCTTTCTTT
TRBJ1-3	.	.	TRBV29-1	14	CSGLDPNSGNTIYF	TGCAGCGGGCTAGACCCTAACTCTGGAAACACCATATATTTT
TRBJ1-3	.	.	TRBV7-2	13	CATRGAGGNTIYF	TGTGCGACCCGGGGGGCAGGCGGAAACACCATATATTTT
TRBJ2-3	TRBD1	.	TRBV6-5	15	CASSYGTTGTDTQYF	TGTGCCAGCAGTTACGGGACGACAGGGACAGATACGCAGTATTTT
TRBJ2-7	TRBD1	few	TRBV4-1	15	CASSQVRTGNYEQYF	TGCGCCAGCAGCCAAGTAAGGACAGGGAACTACGAGCAGTACTTC
TRBJ2-1	TRBD1	.	TRBV5-6	12	CASSSTGDEQFF	TGTGCCAGCAGCTCCACAGGGGACGAGCAGTTCTTC
TRBJ2-7	TRBD2	once	TRBV28	17	CASSPPPLTSGSYEQYF	TGTGCCAGCAGTCCTCCCCCACTGACTAGCGGGAGTTACGAGCAGTACTTC
TRBJ1-6	.	.	TRBV6-6	14	CASSYAADSSPLHF	TGTGCCAGCAGTTACGCGGCAGACAGTTCACCCCTCCACTTT
TRBJ1-1	.	once	TRBV6-5	13	CASSYERNTEAFF	TGTGCCAGCAGTTACGAGAGGAACACTGAAGCTTTCTTT
TRBJ2-3	TRBD2	.	TRBV3-1/TRBV3-2	17	CASGGGTSGKEADTQYF	TGTGCCAGCGGAGGGGGGACTAGCGGGAAGGAGGCAGATACGCAGTATTTT
TRBJ1-5	.	few	TRBV2	14	CASSVGGEEVPQHF	TGTGCCAGCAGTGTCGGGGGGGAGGAGGTCCCCCAGCATTTT
TRBJ2-2	.	.	TRBV27	15	CASSLFGTNTGELFF	TGTGCCAGCAGTTTATTCGGGACGAACACCGGGGAGCTGTTTTTT
TRBJ2-1	TRBD2	.	TRBV4-3	17	CASSQDLGGSGYNEQFF	TGCGCCAGCAGCCAAGATCTCGGGGGGTCCGGGTACAATGAGCAGTTCTTC
TRBJ1-2	TRBD1	few	TRBV2	17	CATPGGTGTAGDYGYTF	TGTGCCACCCCCGGAGGGACAGGAACCGCGGGGGACTATGGCTACACCTTC
TRBJ2-7	TRBD1	.	TRBV6-1	16	CASSGVDRGLSYEQYF	TGTGCCAGCAGTGGAGTAGACAGGGGGCTTAGCTACGAGCAGTACTTC
TRBJ1-5	TRBD1	.	TRBV2	17	CASSGGTGGRSNQPQHF	TGTGCCAGCAGTGGGGGGACAGGGGGCAGGAGCAATCAGCCCCAGCATTTT
TRBJ1-4	TRBD1	.	TRBV9	15	CASSVAPTGNEKLFF	TGTGCCAGCAGCGTAGCCCCGACAGGGAATGAAAAACTGTTTTTT
TRBJ1-1	.	.	TRBV29-1	17	CSVESWGERSRDTEAFF	TGCAGCGTTGAAAGCTGGGGCGAAAGATCCAGGGACACTGAAGCTTTCTTT
TRBJ2-5	TRBD1	.	TRBV27	15	CASSGNRGAGETQYF	TGTGCCAGCAGTGGTAACAGGGGCGCCGGAGAGACCCAGTACTTC
TRBJ2-3	.	.	TRBV7-3	16	CASSFIGFGATDTQYF	TGTGCCAGCAGCTTTATAGGATTTGGGGCCACAGATACGCAGTATTTT
TRBJ2-7	TRBD2	.	TRBV7-9	16	CASSTAGGGSRYEQYF	TGTGCCAGCAGCACCGCGGGGGGCGGGAGTCGATACGAGCAGTACTTC
TRBJ2-7	.	.	TRBV2	14	CASSEDRYSYEQYF	TGTGCCAGCAGTGAAGACAGGTACTCCTACGAGCAGTACTTC
TRBJ2-3	TRBD2	.	TRBV5-4	14	CASSRLAGEDTQYF	TGTGCCAGCAGCCGACTAGCGGGAGAAGATACGCAGTATTTT
TRBJ2-7	.	.	TRBV6-6	18	CASSPDPQVLGGLREQYF	TGTGCCAGCAGTCCCGACCCCCAAGTTTTAGGAGGGTTGCGCGAGCAGTACTTC
TRBJ1-1	.	once	TRBV4-3	17	CASSQAQGLLMNTEAFF	TGCGCCAGCAGCCAAGCACAGGGTCTATTGATGAACACTGAAGCTTTCTTT